This T cell receptor (beta chain) is drawn from a study of T cell responses to AZD1222 COVID-19 vaccine. General observations from the study: Dominant at 160-218 and 743-854, vaccine-associated CD4 TCRs also spanned spike. Just 5 to 7 AZD1222 recipients were seropositive at baseline. White British ancestry dominated among donors, who included more females, and clonal diversity was possibly underestimated. After two AZD1222 doses, spike-specific TCR breadth and depth rose versus day 0.

Profiled with immunoSEQ multiplex PCR; TCRdb holds only in-frame clones, not every one. The sample holds 150,000 to 200,000 clones, 90% seen once. V lost 4 bases and J lost 6, with 16 bases in between. In germline, CDR1 is GTSNPN, CDR2 SVGIG (reference sequence). The CDR3 has 14 residues. In regard to this clone: The antigen remains unidentified.

The receptor comes from an adult in good health. The sample consisted of peripheral blood, taken on day 0 of AZD1222 vaccination. The rearrangement links TRBV30 to TRBJ1-5, with D perhaps TRBD1 (6 bases). The CDR3 region has the DNA TGTGCCTGGACGGCAGGGGCCCTCAGTCAGCCCCAGCATTTT. It translates to CAWTAGALSQPQHF.